The 8 T cell receptor beta chains below were found in one sample sequenced in a study of blood T cells in healthy people across ages. For the second PCR, which ran for roughly 7 to 11 cycles, a sample-barcoded 5' primer and a J-beta primer mix were used. Via MiXCR, TCRdb re-called the 5' RACE reads, giving one row per CDR3 protein. The sample contains hundreds of thousands of distinct CDR3 sequences, around half of which appear only once. Sequences were obtained from blood. These receptor sequences come from a woman in her sixties in good health.

This clonotype was seen a handful of times. The chain links TRBV29-1 to TRBJ1-2; D is uncertain. This CDR3 comprises 12 residues. Trimming left V 4 bases short and J 3 bases short, with 9 bases between. Germline V gene lookup returns CDR1 SQVTM and CDR2 ANQGSEA. This chain's CDR3 is CSVGPADYGYTF. The CDR3 nucleotides are TGCAGCGTTGGTCCGGCGGACTATGGCTACACCTTC.

The chain joins TRBV4-3 to TRBJ2-6; no reliable D call. This CDR3 is built from 16 residues. V was pared by 1 base and J by 0 bases, with 7 bases between. CDR1 and CDR2 from the germline V gene are LGHNA and YSLEER. The CDR3 is CASSQGPDSGANVLTF. Here the CDR3 DNA reads TGCGCCAGCAGCCAAGGCCCGGACTCTGGGGCCAACGTCCTGACTTTC.

The chain combines TRBV25-1 with TRBJ2-7; 10 nucleotides align to TRBD2. Germline CDR1 is MGHDK and CDR2 is SYGVNS. CDR3 size: 16 residues. Trimming removed 3 bases from V and 7 bases from J; junction bases left unmatched: 12. The CDR3 nucleotides read TGTGCCAGCAGTGATTCTAGCGGGAGCCCTAACAATGAGCAGTACTTC. Translating gives CASSDSSGSPNNEQYF.

Note on this clonotype: A read error may be the cause here, since a much bigger clone is one base away. The chain combines TRBV13 with TRBJ2-7; D gene unclear. This CDR3 contains 13 residues. The germline CDR1 and CDR2 sequences are PRHDT and FYEKMQ (reference sequence). The CDR3 sequence is CASIKGNTYGQYF. The CDR3 DNA is TGTGCCAGCATTAAAGGGAATACGTACGGGCAGTACTTC.

To note about this clonotype: One end of the junction varies from germline; a read error may be responsible. J is TRBJ1-4 and V is TRBV15, with D tentatively TRBD1 (5 bases). Germline-derived CDR1 and CDR2 are LNHNV and YYDKDF (reference sequence). This CDR3 is 14 amino acids long. CDR3 amino acids: CTTRPGSENEKLFF. The CDR3 DNA is TGTACCACCCGACCAGGGAGTGAGAATGAAAAACTGTTTTTT.

In this sample, this clonotype turned up a few times. V is TRBV7-2 and J is TRBJ2-3; 12 nucleotides match TRBD2. V shed 1 base and J 9 bases; nucleotides not matched to a gene: 14. The germline V gene encodes CDR1 SGHTA and CDR2 FQGNSA. The CDR3 runs 18 residues. The CDR3 sequence is CASSLEPTSGSSPGTQYF. The DNA for the CDR3 is TGTGCCAGCAGCTTAGAACCGACTAGCGGGAGTTCTCCTGGGACGCAGTATTTT.

Only a few counts were recorded for this clonotype. This chain links TRBV29-1 with TRBJ1-1, with D possibly being TRBD1 (6 bases). The CDR3 totals 15 residues. Germline CDR1 and CDR2: SQVTM and ANQGSEA. Trimming cost V 4 bases and J 0 bases, with 15 bases left between them. Here the CDR3 DNA reads TGCAGCGTTGCGTTGGGGGCCGTACTGAACACTGAAGCTTTCTTT. Protein: CSVALGAVLNTEAFF.

The chain combines TRBV7-3 with TRBJ2-3; 9 nucleotides match TRBD2. V lost 6 bases and J lost 4; bases outside the gene matches: 14. Germline V gene data show CDR1 as SGHTA and CDR2 as FQGTGA. This CDR3 has 17 residues. In nucleotides, the CDR3 is TGTGCCAGCAGTCACTGGGGGCCGGGACTAGCAGCAGATACGCAGTATTTT. Protein sequence: CASSHWGPGLAADTQYF.